This T cell receptor (beta chain) was captured in a study of blood T cell repertoires in COVID-19. The overall study: Sample material is recorded as cDNA or gDNA derived from T cells, B-cell-depleted T cells, or PBMCs.

How the authors handled the data: From reference gene primer amplification, estimates of nucleated cell counts were derived. Profiled with immunoSEQ multiplex PCR; TCRdb holds only in-frame clones, not every one. Clonal size and the V and J genes are those of that table, whereas D and trimming came from the DNA. The repertoire includes over 65,000 clones, around 90% of them detected once, and about 9.8% sits in the top ten. Trimming cost V 0 bases and J 4 bases, with 8 bases left between them. This CDR3 has 13 amino acids. The germline V gene has CDR1 SGHRS and CDR2 YFSETQ. The TCR originated in a human donor in a cohort sampled during active COVID-19. Material for sequencing was peripheral blood. This rearrangement joins TRBV5-1 to TRBJ2-7, with a weak D call TRBD2 (5 bases). CDR3: CASSLGLRYEQYF. The CDR3 DNA is TGCGCCAGCAGCTTGGGACTAAGGTACGAGCAGTACTTC.